The sequence of this T cell receptor beta chain was determined in a study of CD8+ T cells in alopecia areata. Turning to the study itself: Dosing with tofacitinib proceeded for 6 to 18 months, followed by 6 months off drug.

There are 14 residues in the CDR3. Trimming cost V 0 bases and J 1 base; bases outside gene matches: 0. CDR1 is SGHRS, CDR2 YFSETQ, per germline. Extraction of RNA preceded its reverse transcription into cDNA, which served as the sequencing template. The repertoire was sequenced with immunoSEQ multiplex PCR; TCRdb's copy has only in-frame clones and lacks some. The sample lists 150,000 to 180,000 clones, about 51% seen once, with just under 20% in the top ten. In alopecia areata patients, both lesional scalp punch biopsies and peripheral blood were collected. Remarks on this clone: No antigen is known for it.

General study points: Lesional scalp displayed greater clonality than normal scalp, most notably in alopecia totalis/universalis. TCR sharing across patients was less clear than in mice, possibly HLA-related.

Material: CD8+ T cells sorted from blood, obtained at week 0. This receptor was taken from a human donor with alopecia areata. V is TRBV5-1 and J is TRBJ1-1; 7 bases fit TRBD1. CDR3 nucleotide sequence: TGCGCCAGCAGCTTGGACAGGGGGAACACTGAAGCTTTCTTT. This sequence encodes CASSLDRGNTEAFF.